The 30 T cell receptor beta chains in this list originate from one sample, sequenced in a study of shared clonotypes between healthy human individuals. CD45RO negativity and positive selection for CCR7 defined naive CD8 cells, a population that excluded terminally differentiated effector memory CD45RA+ cells. Sequencing was performed with immunoSEQ multiplex PCR; in TCRdb, only in-frame clones are kept and a portion is missing. The sample lists 550,000 to 650,000 clones, approximately 96% occurring once. The sample consisted of naive CD8+ T cells sorted from blood. These receptors were taken from a woman in her twenties or thirties in good health.

As for this clone: This sample includes further DNA sequences coding for the same CDR3. The chain recombines TRBV5-6 with TRBJ1-1; 9 bases agree with TRBD1. Trimming removed 3 bases from V and 4 bases from J; junction bases left unmatched: 1. CDR3 length: 13 amino acids. From germline, CDR1 is SGHDT and CDR2 YYEEEE. The CDR3 coding sequence is TGTGCCAGCAGCTGGGGACAGGGCACTGAAGCTTTCTTT. This codes for CASSWGQGTEAFF.

The J gene is TRBJ2-5, the V gene TRBV28; D is ambiguous. The CDR3 covers 14 residues. Germline V gene sequence: CDR1 MDHEN, CDR2 SYDVKM. V lost 5 bases and J lost 3, with 13 bases in between. CDR3 in DNA: TGTGCCAGCAGTCCTACGGGCTTGGAAGAGACCCAGTACTTC. Translation: CASSPTGLEETQYF.

This clone occurred once. The chain couples TRBV7-2 to TRBJ2-2, with 12 bases that match TRBD2. Germline-derived CDR1 and CDR2 are SGHTA and FQGNSA. V shed 2 bases, J shed 3 bases, and the junction held 10 bases outside the gene matches. The CDR3 is 19 residues long. The CDR3 nucleotides read TGTGCCAGCAGCTTAAGGTCCTCTAGCGGGAGGGCCGACACCGGGGAGCTGTTTTTT. Protein product: CASSLRSSSGRADTGELFF.

This chain joins TRBV27 and TRBJ1-2; 9 bases agree with TRBD1. Unmatched junction bases numbered 6, after V lost 4 bases and J lost 0 bases. The CDR3 extends over 16 amino acids. Per the germline V gene, CDR1 is MNHEY and CDR2 is SMNVEV (reference sequence). The CDR3 sequence is CASSSVRDRANYGYTF. The DNA for the CDR3 is TGTGCCAGCAGTTCCGTCCGGGACAGGGCTAACTATGGCTACACCTTC.

V usage is TRBV9 and J usage is TRBJ2-1; 7 bases line up with TRBD1. The CDR3 spans 15 residues. Trimming cost V 0 bases and J 4 bases; bases outside gene matches: 4. Per germline, CDR1 SGDLS and CDR2 YYNGEE. CDR3 residues: CASSVDGTDYNEQFF. DNA for the CDR3: TGTGCCAGCAGCGTAGACGGGACAGATTACAATGAGCAGTTCTTC.

This chain links TRBV27 with TRBJ2-1; 8 bases are a match to TRBD2. Germline-derived CDR1 and CDR2 are MNHEY and SMNVEV (reference sequence). The junction had 6 bases not matched to a gene; V was cut back by 5 bases and J by 0 bases. This CDR3 is built from 16 residues. The CDR3 is CASSPLSGSSYNEQFF. CDR3 DNA: TGTGCCAGCAGTCCCCTCAGCGGGAGCTCCTACAATGAGCAGTTCTTC.

This chain joins TRBV28 and TRBJ1-4; D remains ambiguous. The germline V and J ends were trimmed by 6 bases and 8 bases, with 19 bases remaining between them. This CDR3 spans 15 amino acids. CDR1 MDHEN and CDR2 SYDVKM come from the germline V gene. CDR3 region: CASRREGLLWEKLFF. The CDR3 DNA reads TGTGCCAGCAGGAGAGAAGGACTGCTTTGGGAAAAACTGTTTTTT. Filled out from reference TRBV28 and TRBJ1-4, the complete variable domain reads DVKVTQSSRYLVKRTGEKVFLECVQDMDHENMFWYRQDPGLGLRLIYFSYDVKMKEKGDIPEGYSVSREKKERFSLILESASTNQTSMYLCASRREGLLWEKLFFGSGTQLSVL.

The chain couples TRBV5-4 to TRBJ2-7; no firm D call. The germline V and J ends were trimmed by 3 bases and 1 base, with 8 bases remaining between them. Per the germline V gene, CDR1 is SGHNT and CDR2 is YYREEE (reference sequence). The CDR3 consists of 13 residues. The CDR3 spells CASSYGRSYEQYF. The DNA of the CDR3 is TGTGCCAGCAGCTACGGGCGATCCTACGAGCAGTACTTC. The full variable domain, in which reference TRBV5-4 and TRBJ2-7 provide the parts outside the CDR3, is ETGVTQSPTHLIKTRGQQVTLRCSSQSGHNTVSWYQQALGQGPQFIFQYYREEENGRGNFPPRFSGLQFPNYSSELNVNALELDDSALYLCASSYGRSYEQYFGPGTRLTVT.

The chain recombines TRBV4-1 with TRBJ2-7, with a possible D match to TRBD2 (5 bases). V was trimmed by 4 bases and J by 4 bases, leaving 17 bases between them. Germline CDR1 and CDR2: MGHRA and YSYEKL. The CDR3 length is 15 residues. CDR3 sequence (DNA): TGCGCCAGCAGCCCCCTAGCAGGCGCCTATTACGAGCAGTACTTC. As protein: CASSPLAGAYYEQYF.

CDR3 loop: CASSSSRDREARFEKLFF. The CDR3 DNA reads TGTGCCAGCAGCTCCTCCCGGGACAGGGAGGCCCGTTTCGAAAAACTGTTTTTT. The chain carries TRBV7-9 and TRBJ1-4, with 9 bases fitting TRBD1. This CDR3 contains 18 residues. Germline V gene lookup returns CDR1 SEHNR and CDR2 FQNEAQ (reference sequence). V was pared by 4 bases and J by 8 bases, with 17 bases of the junction left unmatched.

This CDR3 is CASSLKGNLNEQYF. DNA for the CDR3: TGCGCCAGCAGCCTAAAAGGGAATCTCAACGAGCAGTACTTC. The rearrangement uses TRBV4-1 and TRBJ2-7; D gene uncertain. The V gene lost 4 bases and the J gene lost 5 bases, with 15 bases spanning the gap. There are 14 residues in the CDR3. Germline CDR1 is MGHRA and CDR2 is YSYEKL.

This clone was seen just once. The chain recombines TRBV27 with TRBJ2-1; the D call may be TRBD1 or TRBD2 (6 bases each). The CDR3 covers 15 residues. V shed 0 bases and J shed 8 bases, with 14 bases lying between them. Germline values: CDR1 MNHEY, CDR2 SMNVEV (reference sequence). In DNA, the CDR3 is TGTGCCAGCAGTTTATCGTGGGGGGCCGGGGATGAGCAGTTCTTC. Translation gives CASSLSWGAGDEQFF.

The chain uses TRBV28 and TRBJ2-7; a possible D gene is TRBD1 (6 bases). Germline lookup yields CDR1 MDHEN and CDR2 SYDVKM. V was trimmed by 6 bases and J by 0 bases, leaving 12 bases between them. There are 14 residues in the CDR3. CDR3 protein: CASSQYRDSYEQYF. The CDR3 region has the DNA TGTGCCAGCAGCCAATACAGGGACTCCTACGAGCAGTACTTC. Together with reference TRBV28 and TRBJ2-7, the CDR3 gives the full variable domain: DVKVTQSSRYLVKRTGEKVFLECVQDMDHENMFWYRQDPGLGLRLIYFSYDVKMKEKGDIPEGYSVSREKKERFSLILESASTNQTSMYLCASSQYRDSYEQYFGPGTRLTVT.

This clone was seen only once. This chain uses TRBV13 with TRBJ2-3; D may match TRBD1 or TRBD2 (5 bases each). The V end was cut by 2 bases, the J end by 6 bases, with 15 bases between. Looked up from germline, CDR1 is PRHDT and CDR2 is FYEKMQ (reference sequence). The CDR3 runs 15 residues. The CDR3 DNA follows: TGTGCCAGCAGCTTAACAGGCGGGCCTGGGGATACGCAGTATTTT. Its protein product is CASSLTGGPGDTQYF.

The chain employs TRBV7-7 and TRBJ2-2; D not resolved. The CDR3 contains 12 residues. CDR1 and CDR2 from the germline V gene are SSHAT and FNYEAQ (reference sequence). The V end was cut by 2 bases, the J end by 5 bases, with 3 bases between. CDR3 in DNA: TGTGCCAGCAGCTTAAAAACCGGGGAGCTGTTTTTT. The encoded protein is CASSLKTGELFF. The whole variable domain, filled in from reference TRBV7-7 and TRBJ2-2, reads GAGVSQSPRYKVTKRGQDVTLRCDPISSHATLYWYQQALGQGPEFLTYFNYEAQPDKSGLPSDRFSAERPEGSISTLTIQRTEQRDSAMYRCASSLKTGELFFGEGSRLTVL.

The chain is built from TRBV6-5 and TRBJ2-1, with D perhaps TRBD2 (5 bases). Trimming shortened V by 2 bases and J by 10 bases, and 12 bases separated the two germline ends. This CDR3 spans 13 amino acids. Germline V CDR1 and CDR2: MNHEY, SVGAGI. As DNA, the CDR3 is TGTGCCAGCAGTTACCCCCCCGGGATCGAGCAGTTCTTC. Its translation: CASSYPPGIEQFF.

V usage is TRBV28 and J usage is TRBJ1-1; a possible D gene is TRBD1 (6 bases). The germline V gene encodes CDR1 MDHEN and CDR2 SYDVKM. V was cut by 7 bases and J by 2 bases, with 23 bases left in between. The CDR3 sequence is 17 residues long. DNA for the CDR3: TGTGCCAGCAATATCCGGGACATTGGGTTCTTCAACACTGAAGCTTTCTTT. This codes for CASNIRDIGFFNTEAFF.

The CDR3 DNA reads TGTGCCAGTAGTTATCAGGGGACGGGCTACGAGCAGTACTTC. Its protein product is CASSYQGTGYEQYF. The rearrangement links TRBV19 to TRBJ2-7; possibly TRBD1 for D (6 bases). This CDR3 has 14 amino acids. V dropped 5 bases and J dropped 3 bases, with 14 bases sitting between them. Germline loops: CDR1 LNHDA, CDR2 SQIVND (reference sequence).

This clone came up once. This chain uses TRBV4-1 with TRBJ2-2; 8 bases align to TRBD2. This CDR3 contains 18 residues. The ends lost 2 bases at V and 6 bases at J; junction bases unmatched: 14. Germline-derived CDR1 and CDR2 are MGHRA and YSYEKL. The CDR3 here is CASSQLGGLGYSAGELFF. In nucleotides, the CDR3 is TGCGCCAGCAGCCAACTGGGGGGACTAGGGTATTCGGCCGGGGAGCTGTTTTTT.

V usage is TRBV19 and J usage is TRBJ1-1, with D hard to call. V dropped 1 base and J dropped 1 base, with 10 bases sitting between them. Germline CDR1 reads LNHDA; CDR2 reads SQIVND (reference sequence). The CDR3 has 15 residues. Written as DNA, the CDR3 is TGTGCCAGTAGTATAGTCCCGCGGGGGAACACTGAAGCTTTCTTT. Its protein is CASSIVPRGNTEAFF.

The CDR3 DNA follows: TGTGCCAGCAGCCCCGGGACTAGCGCCTCCTACGAGCAGTACTTC. Amino acid sequence: CASSPGTSASYEQYF. V usage is TRBV27 and J usage is TRBJ2-7; TRBD2 matches at 10 bases. The germline V gene encodes CDR1 MNHEY and CDR2 SMNVEV (reference sequence). The CDR3 is made up of 15 amino acids. J was trimmed by 0 bases and V by 6 bases; bases with no gene match: 5.

CDR3 sequence (DNA): TGTGCCAGCAGCTCCGGGGTGAGAGGTGAGCAGTACTTC. Translation gives CASSSGVRGEQYF. The rearrangement uses TRBV7-7 and TRBJ2-7, with a weak D call TRBD2 (5 bases). The CDR3 loop spans 13 amino acids. Between the trimmed V and J ends, which lost 4 bases and 7 bases, there was a span of 14 bases. Germline V CDR1 and CDR2: SSHAT, FNYEAQ (reference sequence).

The chain couples TRBV10-1 to TRBJ2-1; 7 nucleotides line up with TRBD2. Germline-derived CDR1 and CDR2 are WNHNN and SYGVQD (reference sequence). This CDR3 contains 15 residues. V shed 3 bases, J shed 6 bases, and the junction held 8 bases outside the gene matches. The CDR3 DNA reads as TGCGCCAGCAGTGAAGAGACTAGCCGCTCCAATGAGCAGTTCTTC. Translation: CASSEETSRSNEQFF.

The rearrangement uses TRBV7-9 and TRBJ1-4; D is ambiguous. V was trimmed by 6 bases and J by 8 bases, leaving 10 bases between them. Germline CDR1 is SEHNR and CDR2 is FQNEAQ (reference sequence). The CDR3 extends over 12 amino acids. CDR3 sequence reads: CASRHPPEKLFF. The CDR3 bases are TGTGCCAGCAGACATCCCCCGGAAAAACTGTTTTTT.

The CDR3 sequence is CSVLGGATYNEQFF. The CDR3 DNA follows: TGCAGCGTTTTGGGCGGGGCGACCTACAATGAGCAGTTCTTC. This chain joins TRBV29-1 and TRBJ2-1, with TRBD2 as a possible D gene (6 bases). CDR3 length: 14 residues. Germline V gives CDR1 SQVTM, CDR2 ANQGSEA. Trimming left V 5 bases short and J 2 bases short, with 13 bases between.

This chain links TRBV15 with TRBJ2-2, with 11 positions matching TRBD1. V shed 4 bases and J 6 bases; nucleotides not matched to a gene: 4. Germline loops: CDR1 LNHNV, CDR2 YYDKDF (reference sequence). The CDR3 runs 15 residues. CDR3 loop: CATSTGQGASGELFF. DNA of the CDR3: TGTGCCACCAGCACTGGACAGGGGGCATCCGGGGAGCTGTTTTTT.

This rearrangement joins TRBV6-5 to TRBJ2-1; the match to TRBD1 covers 8 bases. Germline V lookup: CDR1 MNHEY, CDR2 SVGAGI. V gave up 0 bases and J gave up 8 bases; unmatched junction bases: 0. The length of the CDR3 is 13 residues. CDR3 amino acids: CASSYSTGDEQFF. The CDR3 DNA reads as TGTGCCAGCAGTTACTCGACAGGGGATGAGCAGTTCTTC.

The rearrangement uses TRBV28 and TRBJ2-5, with TRBD1 as a possible D gene (6 bases). The tail of the sequence fits TRBJ2-7 better, so the J call may be wrong. Germline V gene lookup returns CDR1 MDHEN and CDR2 SYDVKM. The CDR3 covers 14 residues. CDR3 nucleotides: TGTGCCAGCAGGGCTACAGGGACCCCCTACGAGCAGTACTTC. This gives the protein CASRATGTPYEQYF.

The J gene is TRBJ2-1, the V gene TRBV5-6, with 11 bases matching TRBD2. V shed 3 bases, J shed 0 bases, and the junction held 11 bases outside the gene matches. The CDR3 is made up of 19 amino acids. Germline V gene sequence: CDR1 SGHDT, CDR2 YYEEEE. This CDR3 is CASSWGPGLAGGSYNEQFF. The CDR3 DNA is TGTGCCAGCAGCTGGGGGCCTGGACTAGCGGGTGGCTCCTACAATGAGCAGTTCTTC.

A single count supports this clone. The chain has TRBV6-5 and TRBJ2-2; tentative D call: TRBD2 (5 bases). Germline V lookup: CDR1 MNHEY, CDR2 SVGAGI. V was clipped by 6 bases and J by 4 bases, with 9 bases between them. The CDR3 is 13 amino acids. The CDR3 DNA reads as TGTGCCAGCAGGCCGGGGAGCACCGGGGAGCTGTTTTTT. Protein product: CASRPGSTGELFF.